The rows below give T cell receptor beta chains drawn from one sample of a study of T cell responses to AZD1222 COVID-19 vaccine. Clones were read by immunoSEQ multiplex PCR, and TCRdb kept only the in-frame ones, dropping some. Here the sample spans 130,000 to 150,000 clones, approximately 86% being singletons. Sequencing was performed on peripheral blood, taken 28 days after the second AZD1222 dose. The receptors here all came from an adult who received the AZD1222 COVID-19 vaccine. Each CDR3 is given with its conserved first and last residue. D genes are given only for firm matches. Rows give clone size only sometimes, using once, few, many, or a class for an expanded clone.

cdr3_aa	cdr3_nt	j_call	d_call	clone_size	v_call
CASSRGQGKNDEQYF	TGTGCCAGCAGCCGCGGACAGGGTAAAAACGACGAGCAGTACTTC	TRBJ2-7	TRBD1	NA	TRBV3-1/TRBV3-2
CASSETGQSTDTQYF	TGTGCCAGCTCGGAGACGGGACAGAGCACAGATACGCAGTATTTT	TRBJ2-3	TRBD1	NA	TRBV18
CASSLDRGNGYTF	TGTGCCAGCTCCCTGGACAGGGGGAATGGCTACACCTTC	TRBJ1-2	TRBD1	once	TRBV18
CASSQITEAFF	TGTGCCAGTAGCCAAATAACTGAAGCTTTCTTT	TRBJ1-1	NA	NA	TRBV19
CASRSRGLLNNSPLHF	TGTGCCAGCAGATCTCGCGGGCTCCTTAATAATTCACCCCTCCACTTT	TRBJ1-6	NA	NA	TRBV3-1/TRBV3-2
CSARTGGYTF	TGCAGTGCTAGGACAGGGGGCTACACCTTC	TRBJ1-2	TRBD1	NA	TRBV20-1
CATRNTGESSYNSPLHF	TGTGCCACCAGAAATACAGGGGAGAGCTCCTATAATTCACCCCTCCACTTT	TRBJ1-6	TRBD1	NA	TRBV15
CASSRTGPTYNEQFF	TGCGCCAGCAGCCGGACAGGACCGACCTACAATGAGCAGTTCTTC	TRBJ2-1	TRBD1	once	TRBV5-1
CASSIMTSGGGEQFF	TGTGCCAGTAGTATCATGACTAGCGGGGGTGGTGAGCAGTTCTTC	TRBJ2-1	TRBD2	NA	TRBV19
CASSLPVSGNTIYF	TGTGCCAGCAGCTTACCAGTCTCTGGAAACACCATATATTTT	TRBJ1-3	NA	once	TRBV7-2
CASSLQHGALSYEQYF	TGTGCCAGCAGCCTACAGCACGGGGCCCTCTCCTACGAGCAGTACTTC	TRBJ2-7	NA	NA	TRBV7-8
CASSLTWEGGYTF	TGTGCCAGCAGTCTCACCTGGGAGGGCGGCTACACCTTC	TRBJ1-2	NA	NA	TRBV6-2/TRBV6-3
CASSLSVGDTEAFF	TGTGCCAGCAGCTTGAGTGTGGGGGACACTGAAGCTTTCTTT	TRBJ1-1	NA	NA	TRBV7-9
CASSLQGTMNTEAFF	TGTGCCAGCAGCCTACAGGGGACTATGAACACTGAAGCTTTCTTT	TRBJ1-1	TRBD1	NA	TRBV6-5
CASSQLGGNTEAFF	TGTGCCAGCAGCCAACTGGGCGGGAACACTGAAGCTTTCTTT	TRBJ1-1	NA	NA	TRBV3-1/TRBV3-2
CASRDEGISGYTF	TGTGCCAGCAGGGACGAGGGGATTAGTGGCTACACCTTC	TRBJ1-2	NA	NA	TRBV2
CASSGDRGGYGYTF	TGTGCCAGCAGCGGGGACAGGGGAGGCTATGGCTACACCTTC	TRBJ1-2	TRBD1	few	TRBV5-4
CASSESPGQGIYEQYF	TGCGCCAGCAGTGAGTCTCCGGGACAGGGGATTTACGAGCAGTACTTC	TRBJ2-7	TRBD1	NA	TRBV10-1
CASSKARGGAEQFF	TGTGCCAGCAGCAAAGCCCGGGGGGGGGCTGAGCAGTTCTTC	TRBJ2-1	NA	NA	TRBV21-1
CASIQGRRGLAAYNEQFF	TGTGCCAGCATCCAAGGACGTAGGGGACTAGCGGCCTACAATGAGCAGTTCTTC	TRBJ2-1	TRBD2	NA	TRBV27
CASSPGHNEQFF	TGTGCCAGCTCACCGGGCCATAATGAGCAGTTCTTC	TRBJ2-1	NA	NA	TRBV18
CASSPSMGGLEEQYF	TGTGCCAGCTCACCAAGTATGGGCGGGTTGGAGGAGCAGTACTTC	TRBJ2-7	NA	NA	TRBV18
CASSLAVSNYGYTF	TGCGCCAGCAGCTTGGCGGTCTCTAACTATGGCTACACCTTC	TRBJ1-2	NA	few	TRBV5-1
CASSREGETQYF	TGCGCCAGCAGCAGGGAGGGGGAGACCCAGTACTTC	TRBJ2-5	TRBD2	NA	TRBV5-1
CASSMDRAFSNQPQHF	TGTGCCAGCAGCATGGACAGAGCCTTTAGCAATCAGCCCCAGCATTTT	TRBJ1-5	NA	NA	TRBV7-2
CASSFLGGEALNTEAFF	TGTGCCAGCAGTTTTTTAGGGGGTGAAGCCCTGAACACTGAAGCTTTCTTT	TRBJ1-1	NA	NA	TRBV28
CASSLTEPGSGYTF	TGCGCCAGCAGCTTAACAGAACCCGGGAGTGGCTACACCTTC	TRBJ1-2	NA	NA	TRBV5-1
CASSSSKGQGPRGETQYF	TGTGCCAGCAGCTCCTCTAAAGGACAGGGACCAAGAGGGGAGACCCAGTACTTC	TRBJ2-5	TRBD1	NA	TRBV7-9
CASSSRTGGADGYTF	TGTGCCAGCAGCTCCCGGACAGGGGGCGCAGATGGCTACACCTTC	TRBJ1-2	TRBD1	NA	TRBV3-1/TRBV3-2
CASSLDRDRYEQYF	TGTGCCAGCAGCTTAGACAGGGATCGGTACGAGCAGTACTTC	TRBJ2-7	NA	NA	TRBV7-9
CASSLGTANTEAFF	TGTGCCAGCTCACTTGGGACAGCGAACACTGAAGCTTTCTTT	TRBJ1-1	TRBD1	NA	TRBV18
CASSRGLATYTDTQYF	TGTGCCAGCAGCCGTGGGCTAGCGACGTACACAGATACGCAGTATTTT	TRBJ2-3	NA	NA	TRBV13
CASSQGVGGETNSPLHF	TGTGCCAGCAGCCAAGGGGTAGGGGGCGAGACGAATTCACCCCTCCACTTT	TRBJ1-6	TRBD1	few	TRBV4-2
CASSPETGAGGYTF	TGTGCCAGCTCACCTGAAACAGGGGCGGGCGGCTACACCTTC	TRBJ1-2	TRBD1	few	TRBV18
CASSVGGLPYNEQFF	TGTGCCAGCAGCGTAGGAGGGCTACCTTACAATGAGCAGTTCTTC	TRBJ2-1	NA	NA	TRBV9
CSVEGGQGYNEQFF	TGCAGCGTTGAAGGGGGACAGGGGTATAATGAGCAGTTCTTC	TRBJ2-1	TRBD1	NA	TRBV29-1
CASSFPGQAITGELFF	TGTGCCAGCAGTTTCCCGGGACAGGCGATCACCGGGGAGCTGTTTTTT	TRBJ2-2	TRBD1	NA	TRBV27
CASSPGMRELFF	TGTGCCAGCTCACCGGGGATGCGTGAACTGTTTTTT	TRBJ1-4	NA	NA	TRBV18
CATGTEGNQPQHF	TGCGCCACCGGGACAGAAGGCAATCAGCCCCAGCATTTT	TRBJ1-5	TRBD1	NA	TRBV10-1
CASSMEVNTGELFF	TGTGCCAGTAGTATGGAGGTGAACACCGGGGAGCTGTTTTTT	TRBJ2-2	NA	NA	TRBV19
CATVNGGAGTDTQYF	TGTGCCACCGTTAACGGGGGGGCTGGAACAGATACGCAGTATTTT	TRBJ2-3	TRBD2	NA	TRBV6-5
CASSFLPVSGANVLTF	TGTGCCAGCAGTTTCCTCCCGGTCTCTGGGGCCAACGTCCTGACTTTC	TRBJ2-6	NA	NA	TRBV6-2/TRBV6-3
CASSPAKGGGYTF	TGTGCCAGCAGTCCCGCGAAGGGAGGCGGCTACACCTTC	TRBJ1-2	NA	NA	TRBV28
CASSLGTGAEQFF	TGCGCCAGCAGCTTGGGTACCGGGGCCGAGCAGTTCTTC	TRBJ2-1	NA	NA	TRBV5-1
CASIWGQETQYF	TGTGCCAGCATCTGGGGGCAGGAGACCCAGTACTTC	TRBJ2-5	NA	NA	TRBV6-5
CATSRGMRAEAFF	TGTGCCACCAGCAGAGGTATGAGAGCTGAAGCTTTCTTT	TRBJ1-1	NA	NA	TRBV15
CASSLYVTKQYF	TGTGCCAGCAGTTTATACGTCACCAAGCAGTACTTC	TRBJ2-7	NA	NA	TRBV28
CASSERGVGNQPQHF	TGTGCCAGCAGTGAGAGGGGAGTTGGCAATCAGCCCCAGCATTTT	TRBJ1-5	NA	NA	TRBV6-1
CASSQDSYEQYF	TGTGCCAGCAGCCAAGACAGCTACGAGCAGTACTTC	TRBJ2-7	NA	NA	TRBV3-1/TRBV3-2
CASSLSAGNSYGYTF	TGTGCCAGCAGTTTATCAGCGGGGAACAGCTATGGCTACACCTTC	TRBJ1-2	NA	NA	TRBV27
CASRPSGRAGADTQYF	TGTGCCAGCAGGCCTAGCGGGAGGGCCGGCGCAGATACGCAGTATTTT	TRBJ2-3	TRBD2	NA	TRBV5-4
CASSNREGEKLFF	TGTGCCAGCAGCAACAGGGAGGGCGAAAAACTGTTTTTT	TRBJ1-4	NA	once	TRBV7-9
CASSSLLRTGTSGNTIYF	TGTGCCAGCAGCTCCCTTTTGAGGACAGGGACCTCTGGAAACACCATATATTTT	TRBJ1-3	TRBD1	NA	TRBV7-6
CASSPVYGGEQYF	TGTGCCAGTAGCCCCGTTTATGGGGGCGAGCAGTACTTC	TRBJ2-7	NA	NA	TRBV19
CASSQDPQSSYNEQFF	TGTGCCAGCAGCCAAGATCCTCAGAGCTCCTACAATGAGCAGTTCTTC	TRBJ2-1	NA	NA	TRBV4-2
CASSSGPSTDTQYF	TGCGCCAGCAGCTCGGGTCCTAGCACAGATACGCAGTATTTT	TRBJ2-3	NA	once	TRBV5-1
CASSWRTAGYEQYF	TGTGCCAGCAGCTGGAGGACAGCTGGCTACGAGCAGTACTTC	TRBJ2-7	NA	NA	TRBV7-2
CASSQEGGLRGPSYNEQFF	TGTGCCAGCAGCCAAGAAGGGGGACTACGTGGCCCATCCTACAATGAGCAGTTCTTC	TRBJ2-1	NA	NA	TRBV3-1/TRBV3-2
CASSLVAHEQYF	TGTGCCAGCAGCTTAGTGGCGCACGAGCAGTACTTC	TRBJ2-7	NA	NA	TRBV7-9
CASKGTADNSPLHF	TGTGCCAGCAAAGGGACAGCAGATAATTCACCCCTCCACTTT	TRBJ1-6	TRBD1	NA	TRBV27